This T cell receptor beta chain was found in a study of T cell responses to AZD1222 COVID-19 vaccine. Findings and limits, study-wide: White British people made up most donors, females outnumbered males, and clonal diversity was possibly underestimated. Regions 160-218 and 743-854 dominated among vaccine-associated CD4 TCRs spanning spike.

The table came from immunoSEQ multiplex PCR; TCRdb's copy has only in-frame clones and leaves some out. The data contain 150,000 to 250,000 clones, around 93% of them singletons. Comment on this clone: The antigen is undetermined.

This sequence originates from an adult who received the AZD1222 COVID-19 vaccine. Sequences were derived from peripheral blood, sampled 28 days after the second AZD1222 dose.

The CDR3 nucleotides are TGTGCCAGCAGCTTCGGGGTGAACTCTGGAAACACCATATATTTT. It yields the protein CASSFGVNSGNTIYF. The chain employs TRBV5-6 and TRBJ1-3; D unclear. This CDR3 spans 15 amino acids. Germline CDR1 reads SGHDT; CDR2 reads YYEEEE. Trimming pared 2 bases from V and 0 bases from J, leaving 9 bases between.